This T cell receptor (beta chain) was sequenced in a study of CD8+ T cells in alopecia areata. As for the study in general: Tofacitinib therapy took 6 to 18 months; 6 months off drug came after.

A word on this clone: Antigen: not known.

The CDR3 runs to 14 residues. The V gene lost 3 bases and the J gene lost 4 bases, with 10 bases spanning the gap. CDR1 and CDR2 (germline): MNHNS, SASEGT. Isolated RNA was reverse transcribed into cDNA used as the sequencing template. Here immunoSEQ multiplex PCR was the method, and the copy in TCRdb shows in-frame clones only, minus some. This table holds 180,000 or so clones, roughly 70% found once. Study-wide findings and caveats: Lesional tissue from the scalp (especially in alopecia totalis/universalis) showed higher clonality than normal scalp. Alphabeta T cells residing in normal skin are also sequenced in scalp samples.

The source material was CD8+ T cells sorted from blood, sampled at week 0. This chain uses TRBV6-1 with TRBJ1-5; D not certain. The receptor was derived from a human donor with alopecia areata. As DNA, the CDR3 is TGTGCCAGCAGTGAGGTGGTAGGGAATCAGCCCCAGCATTTT. It yields the protein CASSEVVGNQPQHF.